Listed below are T cell receptor beta chains from one sample, sequenced in a study of response to subunit inactivated influenza vaccine. MiXCR was run by TCRdb on the RT-PCR reads, yielding one entry per CDR3 protein. This table holds a few hundred thousand distinct CDR3 sequences, roughly 22% found once. This specimen consisted of PBMCs from blood, obtained 21 months after vaccination. Receptor source: a man aged 45 to 70 who received an inactivated influenza vaccine. Each CDR3 is given with its conserved first and last residue. The D gene is left open where the match is weak. Size tells how often a clone was seen (once, few, many) or the class of an expanded clone, and some rows leave it out.

TRBJ2-5	.	TRBV2	.	TGTGCCAGTCATCCAGGTCAAGGGACTACCCAGTACTTC	CASHPGQGTTQYF
TRBJ1-4	.	TRBV5-1	few	TGCGCCAGCAGCTTGGTTCCACAAACTAATGAAAAACTGTTTTTT	CASSLVPQTNEKLFF
TRBJ1-5	.	TRBV6-5	.	TGTGCCAGCAGTTACTCGCAGGGCGGTCAGCCCCAGCATTTT	CASSYSQGGQPQHF
TRBJ1-2	.	TRBV7-9	.	TGTGCCAGCAGCCTAGGACATACCTATGGCTACACCTTC	CASSLGHTYGYTF
TRBJ1-2	.	TRBV7-9	many	TGTGCCAGCAGCTTCGACAGTGGGTATGGCTACACCTTC	CASSFDSGYGYTF
TRBJ2-2	.	TRBV7-9	.	TGTGCCAGCAGCCTTCAGGGTTGGGGTAACACCGGGGAGCTGTTTTTT	CASSLQGWGNTGELFF
TRBJ1-5	TRBD1	TRBV6-2/TRBV6-3	.	TGTGCCAGCAGATCGACAGGGGACGGGACCCAGCATTTT	CASRSTGDGTQHF
TRBJ1-1	.	TRBV20-1	.	TGCAGTGCTCATTTGAACACTGAAGCTTTCTTT	CSAHLNTEAFF
TRBJ1-5	.	TRBV20-1	few	TGCAGTGCTAGTTTTATCTATAGCAATCAGCCCCAGCATTTT	CSASFIYSNQPQHF
TRBJ2-5	.	TRBV4-2	once	TGTGCCAGCAGCCAAGGAGGTAGGCGGGAGACCCAGTACTTC	CASSQGGRRETQYF
TRBJ2-3	.	TRBV4-2	many	TGTGCCAGCAGCCAAGGTCTTGTATCTGATACGCAGTATTTT	CASSQGLVSDTQYF
TRBJ2-3	TRBD2	TRBV3-1	.	TGTGCCAGCAGCGAACGACTAGCGGGGGCCCTTGATACGCAGTATTTT	CASSERLAGALDTQYF
TRBJ1-2	TRBD1	TRBV5-1	many	TGCGCCAGCAGCGCTTTACCGGGACAGCTCTATGGCTACACCTTC	CASSALPGQLYGYTF
TRBJ2-2	TRBD1	TRBV4-3	.	TGCGCCAGCAGGGCCGGGACAGGGTACACCGGGGAGCTGTTTTTT	CASRAGTGYTGELFF
TRBJ1-5	TRBD1	TRBV20-1	.	TGCAGCGTTAGACAGGGGGTCAAGCCCCAGCATTTT	CSVRQGVKPQHF
TRBJ1-4	TRBD1	TRBV5-6	.	TGTGCCAGCAGCTCCACCGGGACAGCCGATGGTGAAAAACTGTTTTTT	CASSSTGTADGEKLFF
TRBJ1-5	TRBD1	TRBV13	many	TGTGCCAGCAGCGCGGGACAGGGCTCTCAGCCCCAGCATTTT	CASSAGQGSQPQHF
TRBJ1-5	.	TRBV6-5	few	TGTGCCAGCAGTACTTTAGGGGAAAATCAGCCCCAGCATTTT	CASSTLGENQPQHF
TRBJ1-5	TRBD1	TRBV10-2	many	TGCGCCAGTCACACAGGGGGCGGTCAGCCCCAGCATTTT	CASHTGGGQPQHF
TRBJ1-2	.	TRBV5-1	.	TGCGCCAGCAGCTTGGGAGGAACCCATGGCTACACCTTC	CASSLGGTHGYTF
TRBJ1-6	.	TRBV4-1	few	TGCGCCAGCAGCCAAGATGGGGCAGGGAATTCACCCCTCCACTTT	CASSQDGAGNSPLHF
TRBJ2-7	.	TRBV11-2	few	TGTGCCAGCAGCTTAGGACCCGGGACCGCGACCTACGAGCAGTACTTC	CASSLGPGTATYEQYF
TRBJ2-1	.	TRBV20-1	few	TGCAGTGCTAAGTTGGACAATGAGCAGTTCTTC	CSAKLDNEQFF
TRBJ2-7	TRBD2	TRBV20-1	.	TGCAGTGCAAGAACAACTAGCGGGTTCTCCTACGAGCAGTACTTC	CSARTTSGFSYEQYF
TRBJ1-2	.	TRBV5-4	few	TGTGCCAGCAGCCCAGCTGAAACCTATGGCTACACCTTC	CASSPAETYGYTF
TRBJ2-3	.	TRBV3-1	.	TGTGCCAGCAGCTTTCAGACAGGAGATACGCAGTATTTT	CASSFQTGDTQYF
TRBJ2-2	TRBD2	TRBV5-1	.	TGCGCCAGCAGCAGACTAGCGGGGGAGCTGAACACCGGGGAGCTGTTTTTT	CASSRLAGELNTGELFF
TRBJ1-5	TRBD1	TRBV4-1	few	TGCGCCAGCAGCCGGGACCGGGACAGTTATAGCAATCAGCCCCAGCATTTT	CASSRDRDSYSNQPQHF
TRBJ2-7	.	TRBV6-1	.	TGTGCCAGCAGTGAACGCCCGCCCTACGAGCAGTACTTC	CASSERPPYEQYF
TRBJ2-3	TRBD2	TRBV20-1	.	TGCAGTGCGGTTCGGTCTAGCGGGAGGACAGATACGCAGTATTTT	CSAVRSSGRTDTQYF
TRBJ1-6	.	TRBV30	many	TGTGCCTGGAGTACGACAGGACTCTATAATTCACCCCTCCACTTT	CAWSTTGLYNSPLHF
TRBJ2-2	.	TRBV11-2	.	TGTGCCAGTGAGGCGGACTACGACACCGGGGAGCTGTTTTTT	CASEADYDTGELFF
TRBJ2-2	TRBD1	TRBV4-2	.	TGTGCCAGCAGCCAGGACAGGGCCGGCACCGGGGAGCTGTTTTTT	CASSQDRAGTGELFF
TRBJ2-3	TRBD1	TRBV5-6	.	TGTGCCAGCAGCCAAATCCTTTATGGACAGGGGGTACCCGAAGATACGCAGTATTTT	CASSQILYGQGVPEDTQYF
TRBJ2-7	TRBD2	TRBV20-1	few	TGCAGTGCCCCCTTGGGCGGGGGGGCCTCCTACGAGCAGTACTTC	CSAPLGGGASYEQYF
TRBJ2-1	.	TRBV20-1	.	TGCAGTGCTAGTCATCGACTCTTTAGCTCCTACAATGAGCAGTTCTTC	CSASHRLFSSYNEQFF
TRBJ2-1	.	TRBV4-2	few	TGTGCCAGCCTGGGACTCTCTACAAATGAGCAGTTCTTC	CASLGLSTNEQFF
TRBJ1-1	TRBD1	TRBV9	.	TGTGCCAGCAGCGTAGCTACAGGGGGGATTTCTGAAGCTTTCTTT	CASSVATGGISEAFF
TRBJ1-2	.	TRBV2	few	TGTGCCAGCAGAGCGGCCGCGCGGGGCTACACCTTC	CASRAAARGYTF
TRBJ2-5	.	TRBV5-5	.	TGTGCCAGCAGCTTGGCCGAGGAGACCCAGTACTTC	CASSLAEETQYF
TRBJ2-7	TRBD2	TRBV20-1	.	TGCAGTGCTAGACGCGGGAGTGACTTCGAGCAGTACTTC	CSARRGSDFEQYF
TRBJ1-1	.	TRBV12-3/TRBV12-4	many	TGTGCCAGCAGACTTGGGGCCAGCATGAACACTGAAGCTTTCTTT	CASRLGASMNTEAFF
TRBJ1-4	TRBD1	TRBV4-2	many	TGCGCCAGCAGCCAAGAGGGGGCAGGCGAAAAACTGTTTTTT	CASSQEGAGEKLFF
TRBJ2-1	TRBD2	TRBV7-2	.	TGTGCCAGCAGCCCCGACGGGACTAGCAGGAGGGGTGAGCAGTTCTTC	CASSPDGTSRRGEQFF
TRBJ2-1	.	TRBV11-2	few	TGTGCCAGCAGCCGTACAGGGGGCGGGAGGGATGAGCAGTTCTTC	CASSRTGGGRDEQFF
TRBJ1-5	.	TRBV29-1	.	TGCAGCGTTGTATGGGGGGGCGGTAGCAATCAGCCCCAGCATTTT	CSVVWGGGSNQPQHF
TRBJ2-7	.	TRBV18	.	TGTGCCAGCTCACCACGGAGGGGGGACGCCTACGAGCAGTACTTC	CASSPRRGDAYEQYF
TRBJ2-5	.	TRBV12-3/TRBV12-4	.	TGTGCCAGCAGCCCCCGTCTTGTGGAGACCCAGTACTTC	CASSPRLVETQYF
TRBJ1-1	.	TRBV19	.	TGTGCCAGTAGTATTGGCCTATCTCCAGCTTTCTTT	CASSIGLSPAFF
TRBJ1-1	.	TRBV11-2	.	TGTGCCAGCAGCTTAGTTGTGGGGATTCAGAACACTGAAGCTTTCTTT	CASSLVVGIQNTEAFF
TRBJ1-5	.	TRBV6-2/TRBV6-3	few	TGTGCCAGCAGTTACGGCAGGGAGGGAGGTGGGCAGCCCCAGCATTTT	CASSYGREGGGQPQHF
TRBJ1-2	TRBD1	TRBV4-3	.	TGCGCCAGCAGCCAAGGCAGACAGGGTTATGGCTACACCTTC	CASSQGRQGYGYTF
TRBJ2-5	.	TRBV27	.	TGTGCCAGCAGTCCTAATCTCGGGACGGAAGAGACCCAGTACTTC	CASSPNLGTEETQYF
TRBJ2-2	.	TRBV5-5	few	TGTGCCAGTTCGGACAGCGCGAACACCGGGGAGCTGTTTTTT	CASSDSANTGELFF
TRBJ1-2	TRBD1	TRBV4-2	few	TGTGCCAGCAGCCAAGCTAAACGGACAGGGGGGGCCTATGGCTACACCTTC	CASSQAKRTGGAYGYTF
TRBJ1-1	.	TRBV11-2	many	TGTGCCAGCAGCCGCAACGTTGCCACTGAAGCTTTCTTT	CASSRNVATEAFF
TRBJ2-5	TRBD1	TRBV3-1	once	TGTGCCAGCAGCCAAGAACCACTCAGGACAGGGGGGACCCAGTACTTC	CASSQEPLRTGGTQYF